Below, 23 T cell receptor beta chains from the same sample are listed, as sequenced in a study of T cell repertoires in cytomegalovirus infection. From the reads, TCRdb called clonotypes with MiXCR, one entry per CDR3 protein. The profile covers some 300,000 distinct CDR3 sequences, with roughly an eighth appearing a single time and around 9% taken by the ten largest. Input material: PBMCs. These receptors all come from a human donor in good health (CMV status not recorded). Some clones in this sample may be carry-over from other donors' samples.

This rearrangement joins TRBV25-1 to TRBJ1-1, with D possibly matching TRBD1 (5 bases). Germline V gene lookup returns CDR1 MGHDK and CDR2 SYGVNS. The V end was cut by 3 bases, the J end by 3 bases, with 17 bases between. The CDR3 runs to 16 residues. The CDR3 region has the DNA TGTGCCAGCAGTGACTTTTTCCCAGGGTTTTACACTGAAGCTTTCTTT. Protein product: CASSDFFPGFYTEAFF.

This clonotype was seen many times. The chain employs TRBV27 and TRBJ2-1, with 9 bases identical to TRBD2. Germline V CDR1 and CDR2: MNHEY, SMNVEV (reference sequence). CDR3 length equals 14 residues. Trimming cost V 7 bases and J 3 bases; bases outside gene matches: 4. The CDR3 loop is CASMRRGGYNEQFF. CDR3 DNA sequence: TGTGCCAGCATGAGGCGGGGGGGCTACAATGAGCAGTTCTTC.

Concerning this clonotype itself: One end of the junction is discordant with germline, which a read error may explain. The CDR3 coding sequence is TGTGCCAGCAGCCTCCCAGGGATCAATAAGCCCAAGCATTTT. Translating gives CASSLPGINKPKHF. The chain recombines TRBV7-9 with TRBJ1-5; possibly TRBD1 for D (5 bases). CDR1 is SEHNR and CDR2 is FQNEAQ in the germline V gene (reference sequence). The CDR3 runs to 14 residues.

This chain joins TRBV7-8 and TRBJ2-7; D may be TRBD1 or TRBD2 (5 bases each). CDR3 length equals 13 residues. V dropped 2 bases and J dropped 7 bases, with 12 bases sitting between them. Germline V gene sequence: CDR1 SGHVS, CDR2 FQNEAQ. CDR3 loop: CASSLSGGTEQYF. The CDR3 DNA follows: TGTGCCAGCAGCTTAAGTGGGGGAACTGAGCAGTACTTC.

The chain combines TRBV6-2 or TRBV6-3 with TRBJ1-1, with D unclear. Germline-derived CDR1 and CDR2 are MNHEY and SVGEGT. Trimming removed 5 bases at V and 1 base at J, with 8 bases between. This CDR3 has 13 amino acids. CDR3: CASSVKPNTEAFF. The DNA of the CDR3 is TGTGCCAGCAGTGTTAAGCCGAACACTGAAGCTTTCTTT.

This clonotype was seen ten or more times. CDR3 DNA: TGTGCCAGCAGCTTAGGCGGGAGGAACACAGATACGCAGTATTTT. The encoded protein is CASSLGGRNTDTQYF. This chain links TRBV7-3 with TRBJ2-3, with 8 bases matching TRBD2. CDR3 length equals 15 residues. CDR1 and CDR2 from the germline V gene are SGHTA and FQGTGA. Trimming at V came to 2 bases and at J to 2 bases, leaving 3 bases not matched to a gene.

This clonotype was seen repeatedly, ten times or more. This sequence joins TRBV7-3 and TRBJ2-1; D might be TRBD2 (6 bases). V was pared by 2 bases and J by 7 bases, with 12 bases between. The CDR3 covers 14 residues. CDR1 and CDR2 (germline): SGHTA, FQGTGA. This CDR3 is CASSLGGTQNEQFF. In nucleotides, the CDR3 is TGTGCCAGCAGCTTAGGGGGGACCCAGAATGAGCAGTTCTTC. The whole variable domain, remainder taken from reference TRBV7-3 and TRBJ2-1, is GAGVSQTPSNKVTEKGKYVELRCDPISGHTALYWYRQSLGQGPEFLIYFQGTGAADDSGLPNDRFFAVRPEGSVSTLKIQRTERGDSAVYLCASSLGGTQNEQFFGPGTRLTVL.

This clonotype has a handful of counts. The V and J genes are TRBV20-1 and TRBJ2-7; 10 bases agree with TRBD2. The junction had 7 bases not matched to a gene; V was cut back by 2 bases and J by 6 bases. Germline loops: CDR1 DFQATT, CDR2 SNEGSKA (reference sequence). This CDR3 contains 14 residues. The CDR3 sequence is CSARQTSGITEQYF. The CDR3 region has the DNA TGCAGTGCTAGACAAACTAGCGGGATCACCGAGCAGTACTTC.

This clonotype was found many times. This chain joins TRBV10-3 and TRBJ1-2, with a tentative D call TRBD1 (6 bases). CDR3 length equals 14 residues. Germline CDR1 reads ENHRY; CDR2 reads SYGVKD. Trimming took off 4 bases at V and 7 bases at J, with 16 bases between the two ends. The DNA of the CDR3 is TGTGCCATCAGTGCCCGACAGGATCAAGCTGGCTACACCTTC. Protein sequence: CAISARQDQAGYTF.

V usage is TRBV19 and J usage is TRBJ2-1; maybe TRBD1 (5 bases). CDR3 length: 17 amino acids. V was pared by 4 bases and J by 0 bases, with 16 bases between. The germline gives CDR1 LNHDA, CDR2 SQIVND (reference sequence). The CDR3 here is CASSTSPQGSSYNEQFF. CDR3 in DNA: TGTGCCAGTAGTACTTCCCCTCAGGGTAGCTCCTACAATGAGCAGTTCTTC.

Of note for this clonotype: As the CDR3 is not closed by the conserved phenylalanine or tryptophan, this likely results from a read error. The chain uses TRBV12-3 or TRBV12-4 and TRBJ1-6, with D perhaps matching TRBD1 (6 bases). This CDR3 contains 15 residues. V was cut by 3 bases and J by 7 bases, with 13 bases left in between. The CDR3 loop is CASSLKDRPNSPLHL. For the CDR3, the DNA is TGTGCCAGCAGTTTGAAGGACAGACCAAATTCACCCCTCCACCTT.

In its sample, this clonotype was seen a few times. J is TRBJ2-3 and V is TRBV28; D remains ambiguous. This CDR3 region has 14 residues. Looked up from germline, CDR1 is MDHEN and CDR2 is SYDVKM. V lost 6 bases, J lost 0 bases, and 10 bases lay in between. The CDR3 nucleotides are TGTGCCAGCAGATACACCAAGAGCACAGATACGCAGTATTTT. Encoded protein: CASRYTKSTDTQYF.

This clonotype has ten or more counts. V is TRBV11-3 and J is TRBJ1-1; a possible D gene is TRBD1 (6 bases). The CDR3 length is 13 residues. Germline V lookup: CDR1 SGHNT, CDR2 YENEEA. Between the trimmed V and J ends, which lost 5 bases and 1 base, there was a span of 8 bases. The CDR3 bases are TGTGCCAGCAGCAGGGGGACGAACACTGAAGCTTTCTTT. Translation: CASSRGTNTEAFF.

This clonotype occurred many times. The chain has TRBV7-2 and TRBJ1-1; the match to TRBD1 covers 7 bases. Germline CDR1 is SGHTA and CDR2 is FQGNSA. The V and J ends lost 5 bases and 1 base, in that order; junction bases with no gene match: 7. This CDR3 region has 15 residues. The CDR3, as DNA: TGTGCCAGCAGCACGGGACAGAGAGCGAACACTGAAGCTTTCTTT. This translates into CASSTGQRANTEAFF.

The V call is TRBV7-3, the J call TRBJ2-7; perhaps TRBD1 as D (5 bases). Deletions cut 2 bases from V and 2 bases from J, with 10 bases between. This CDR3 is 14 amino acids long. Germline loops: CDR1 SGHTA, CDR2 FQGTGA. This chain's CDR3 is CASSLAAGTYEQYF. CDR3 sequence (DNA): TGTGCCAGCAGCTTAGCAGCAGGGACCTACGAGCAGTACTTC.

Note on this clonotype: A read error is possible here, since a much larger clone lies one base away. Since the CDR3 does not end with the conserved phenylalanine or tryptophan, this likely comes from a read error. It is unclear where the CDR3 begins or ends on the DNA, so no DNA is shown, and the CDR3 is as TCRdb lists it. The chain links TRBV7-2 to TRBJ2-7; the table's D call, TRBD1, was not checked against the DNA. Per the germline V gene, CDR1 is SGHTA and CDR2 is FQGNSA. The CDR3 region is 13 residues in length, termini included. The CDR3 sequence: CASSSPRLLGLYC.

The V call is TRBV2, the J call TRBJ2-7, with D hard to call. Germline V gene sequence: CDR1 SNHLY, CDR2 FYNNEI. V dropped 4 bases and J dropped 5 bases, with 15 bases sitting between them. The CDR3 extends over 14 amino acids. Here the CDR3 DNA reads TGTGCCAGCAGTGGTCAGGTCTCGGCCAACGAGCAGTACTTC. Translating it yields CASSGQVSANEQYF. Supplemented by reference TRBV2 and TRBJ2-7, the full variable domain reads EPEVTQTPSHQVTQMGQEVILRCVPISNHLYFYWYRQILGQKVEFLVSFYNNEISEKSEIFDDQFSVERPDGSNFTLKIRSTKLEDSAMYFCASSGQVSANEQYFGPGTRLTVT.

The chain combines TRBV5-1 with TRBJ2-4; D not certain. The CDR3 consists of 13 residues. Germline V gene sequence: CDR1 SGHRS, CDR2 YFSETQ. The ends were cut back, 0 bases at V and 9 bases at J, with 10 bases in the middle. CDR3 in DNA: TGCGCCAGCAGCTTGGCAAGTGGTGGCATTCAGTACTTC. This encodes CASSLASGGIQYF.

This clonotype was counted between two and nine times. The CDR3 coding sequence is TGCAGTGCCAATGACTACTCCGGCGAGCAGTACTTC. Translating it yields CSANDYSGEQYF. The chain recombines TRBV20-1 with TRBJ2-7; D perhaps matches TRBD2 (5 bases). V lost 6 bases and J lost 6, with 15 bases in between. The CDR3 is made up of 12 amino acids. The germline gives CDR1 DFQATT, CDR2 SNEGSKA (reference sequence).

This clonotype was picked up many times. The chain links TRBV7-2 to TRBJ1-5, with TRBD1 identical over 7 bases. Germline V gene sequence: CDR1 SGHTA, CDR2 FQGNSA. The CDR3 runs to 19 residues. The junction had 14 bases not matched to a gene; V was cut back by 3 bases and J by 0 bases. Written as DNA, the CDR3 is TGTGCCAGCAGCTTGACCTACCGGGTGGGACAGACTAGCAATCAGCCCCAGCATTTT. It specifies CASSLTYRVGQTSNQPQHF.

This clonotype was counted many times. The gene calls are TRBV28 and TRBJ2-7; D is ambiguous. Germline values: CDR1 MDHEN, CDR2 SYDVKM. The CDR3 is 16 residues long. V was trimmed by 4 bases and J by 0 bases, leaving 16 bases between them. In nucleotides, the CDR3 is TGTGCCAGCAGTTCCGGGTTTCGGCAAGGCTCCTACGAGCAGTACTTC. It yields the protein CASSSGFRQGSYEQYF.

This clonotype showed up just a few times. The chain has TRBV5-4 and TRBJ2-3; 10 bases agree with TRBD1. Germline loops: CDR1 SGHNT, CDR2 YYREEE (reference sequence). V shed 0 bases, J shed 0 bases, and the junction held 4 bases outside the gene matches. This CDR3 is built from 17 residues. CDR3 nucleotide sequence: TGTGCCAGCAGCTTGGGGGGGACAGGGGTCAGCACAGATACGCAGTATTTT. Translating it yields CASSLGGTGVSTDTQYF. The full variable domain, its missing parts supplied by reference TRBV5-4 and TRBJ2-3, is ETGVTQSPTHLIKTRGQQVTLRCSSQSGHNTVSWYQQALGQGPQFIFQYYREEENGRGNFPPRFSGLQFPNYSSELNVNALELDDSALYLCASSLGGTGVSTDTQYFGPGTRLTVL.

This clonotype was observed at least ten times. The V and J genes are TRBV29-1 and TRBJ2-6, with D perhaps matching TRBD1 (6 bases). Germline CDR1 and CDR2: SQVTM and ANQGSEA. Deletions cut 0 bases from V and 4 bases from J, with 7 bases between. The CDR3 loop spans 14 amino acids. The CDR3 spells CSVEDQGGANVLTF. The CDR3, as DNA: TGCAGCGTTGAAGATCAGGGGGGGGCCAACGTCCTGACTTTC.